Listed here is a single T cell receptor beta chain. Its matching antigen is unknown. These data come from a study of shared clonotypes between healthy human individuals. Study summary: Donors had three CD4 naive, three CD4 memory, two CD8 naive and one CD8 memory plate apiece.

Germline CDR1 reads SGHRS; CDR2 reads YFSETQ. The V and J ends lost 3 bases and 10 bases, in that order; junction bases with no gene match: 6. The CDR3 is made up of 15 amino acids. TCRdb keeps only in-frame clones here, not all; method: immunoSEQ multiplex PCR. Of more than 500,000 clones in the sample, roughly 95% were seen once. General study results and limits: Across several donors, naive CD4 shared 5% to 6%, naive CD8 more than 3%, memory CD4 2% to 2.5%, memory CD8 0.4% to 0.5%. Estimated richness values were generally larger in naive subsets than in memory subsets. Non-shared clonotypes had lower generation probabilities than clonotypes shared by all four sorted-subset donors.

The J gene is TRBJ2-1, the V gene TRBV5-1; 14 nucleotides match TRBD2. The origin of this receptor is a woman aged 25 to 39 in good health. Sequencing input: naive CD4+ T cells sorted from blood. The subset: CD45RA+ positively selected. The CDR3 sequence is CASSSGLAGGGEQFF. CDR3 DNA sequence: TGCGCCAGCAGCTCCGGACTAGCGGGAGGAGGGGAGCAGTTCTTC. Supplemented by reference TRBV5-1 and TRBJ2-1, the full variable domain reads KAGVTQTPRYLIKTRGQQVTLSCSPISGHRSVSWYQQTPGQGLQFLFEYFSETQRNKGNFPGRFSGRQFSNSRSEMNVSTLELGDSALYLCASSSGLAGGGEQFFGPGTRLTVL.